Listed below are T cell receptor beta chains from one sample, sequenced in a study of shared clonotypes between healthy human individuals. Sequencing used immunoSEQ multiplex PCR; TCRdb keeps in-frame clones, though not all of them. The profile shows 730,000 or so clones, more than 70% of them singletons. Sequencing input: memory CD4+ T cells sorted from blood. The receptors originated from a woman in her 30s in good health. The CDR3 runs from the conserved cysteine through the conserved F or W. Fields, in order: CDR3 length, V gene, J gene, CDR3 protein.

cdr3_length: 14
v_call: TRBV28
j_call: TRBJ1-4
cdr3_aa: CASSTTGKEEKLFF

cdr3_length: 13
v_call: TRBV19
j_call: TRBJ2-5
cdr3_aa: CASSIGLQETQYF

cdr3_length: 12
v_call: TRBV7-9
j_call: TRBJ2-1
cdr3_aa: CAREGSGNEQFF

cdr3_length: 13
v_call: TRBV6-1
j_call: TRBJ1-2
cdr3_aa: CASSERAAYGYTF

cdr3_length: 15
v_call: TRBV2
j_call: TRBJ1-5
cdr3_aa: CASSARGIGNQPQHF

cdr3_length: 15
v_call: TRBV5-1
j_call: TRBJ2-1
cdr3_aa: CASSVPGLARNEQFF

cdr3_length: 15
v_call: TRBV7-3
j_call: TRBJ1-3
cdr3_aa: CASSLSGDSGNTIYF

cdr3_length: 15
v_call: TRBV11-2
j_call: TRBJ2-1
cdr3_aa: CASSPGTSGTKEQFF

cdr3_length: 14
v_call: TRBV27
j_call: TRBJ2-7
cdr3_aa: CASRSTGLIHEQYF

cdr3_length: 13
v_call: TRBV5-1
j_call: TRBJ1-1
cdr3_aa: CASSLFEDTEAFF

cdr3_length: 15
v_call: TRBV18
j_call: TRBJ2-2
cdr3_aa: CASSPRDRASGELFF

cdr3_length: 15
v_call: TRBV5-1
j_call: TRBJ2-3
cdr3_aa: CASSFGDVSTDTQYF

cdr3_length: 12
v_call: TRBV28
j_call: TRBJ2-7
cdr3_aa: CASTDSRYEQYF

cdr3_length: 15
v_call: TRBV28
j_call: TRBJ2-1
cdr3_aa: CASSFPGASYNEQFF

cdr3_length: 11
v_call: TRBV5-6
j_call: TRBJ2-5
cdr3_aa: CASSFRGTQYF

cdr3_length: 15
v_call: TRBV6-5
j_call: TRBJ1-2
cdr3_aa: CASTLFGGDNYGYTF

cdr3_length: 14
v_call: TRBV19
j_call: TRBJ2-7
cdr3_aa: CASSRTGGSYEQYF

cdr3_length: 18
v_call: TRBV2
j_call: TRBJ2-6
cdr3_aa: CASSPLDRFNSGANVLTF

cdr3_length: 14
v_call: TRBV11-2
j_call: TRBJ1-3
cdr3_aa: CASSAGTGHRTIYF

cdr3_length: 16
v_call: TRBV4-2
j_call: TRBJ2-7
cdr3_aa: CASSPDVAGGGIEQYF

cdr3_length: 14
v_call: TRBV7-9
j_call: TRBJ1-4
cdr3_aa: CASSSTGGDEKLFF

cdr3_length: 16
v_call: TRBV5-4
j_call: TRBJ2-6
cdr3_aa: CASSSVRGSGANVLTF

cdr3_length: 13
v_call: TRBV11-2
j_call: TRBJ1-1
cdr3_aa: CASSFGQYTEAFF

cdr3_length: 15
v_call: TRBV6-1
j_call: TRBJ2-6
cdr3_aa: CASSEEDSGANVLTF

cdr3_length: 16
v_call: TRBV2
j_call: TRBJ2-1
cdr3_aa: CASSERQEFTYNEQFF

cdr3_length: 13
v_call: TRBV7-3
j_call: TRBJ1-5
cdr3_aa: CASSFDHNQPQHF

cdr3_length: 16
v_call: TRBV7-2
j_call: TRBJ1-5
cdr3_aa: CASSLIPTRGNQPQHF

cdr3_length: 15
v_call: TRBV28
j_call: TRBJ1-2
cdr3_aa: CASSLTLGQMDGYTF

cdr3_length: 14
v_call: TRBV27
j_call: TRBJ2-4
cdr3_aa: CASSSILAKNIQYF

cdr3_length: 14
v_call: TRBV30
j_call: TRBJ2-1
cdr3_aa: CAWSALERGYEQFF

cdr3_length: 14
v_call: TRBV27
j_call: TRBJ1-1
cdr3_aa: CASTPRGLWTEAFF

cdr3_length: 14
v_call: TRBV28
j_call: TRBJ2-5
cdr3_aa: CASSVTTGRETQYF

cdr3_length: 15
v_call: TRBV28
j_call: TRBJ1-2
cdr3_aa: CASSSPTGFSRGYTF

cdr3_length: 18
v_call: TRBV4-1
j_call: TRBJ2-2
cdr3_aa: CASSRLAGGRLNTGELFF

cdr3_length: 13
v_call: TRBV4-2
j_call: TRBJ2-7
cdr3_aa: CASSQDRSYEQYF

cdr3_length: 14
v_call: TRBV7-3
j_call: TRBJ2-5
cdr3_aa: CASSLSGRGETQYF